Below, one T cell receptor beta chain is given with its context. Assay used: immunoSEQ multiplex PCR; TCRdb lists only in-frame clones, some missing. The table has tens of thousands of clones, roughly 91% seen once; the top ten hold 0.37%. This CDR3 has 13 residues. Per germline, CDR1 MNHEY and CDR2 SMNVEV (reference sequence). Trimming removed 6 bases at V and 8 bases at J, with 11 bases between. These data are taken from a study of technical replicates of blood from a handful of donors. Sequenced: T cells isolated from PBMCs. The receptor was derived from a human donor in good health. Some clones in this sample may be carry-over from other donors' samples. The V and J genes are TRBV27 and TRBJ1-6; maybe TRBD1 (6 bases). The CDR3 DNA reads as TGTGCCAGCAGGGACAGCCCAGATTCACCCCTCCACTTT. This codes for CASRDSPDSPLHF.